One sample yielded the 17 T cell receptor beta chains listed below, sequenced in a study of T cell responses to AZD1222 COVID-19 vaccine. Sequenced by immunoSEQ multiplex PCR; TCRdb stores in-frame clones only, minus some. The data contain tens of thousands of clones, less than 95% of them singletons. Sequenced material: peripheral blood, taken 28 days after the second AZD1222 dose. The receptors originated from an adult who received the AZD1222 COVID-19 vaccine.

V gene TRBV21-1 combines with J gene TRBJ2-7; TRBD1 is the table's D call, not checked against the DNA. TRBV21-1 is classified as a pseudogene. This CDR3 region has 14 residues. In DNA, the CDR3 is TGTGCCAGCAGCAAGGCCTACAGGGGCTACGAGCAGTACTTC. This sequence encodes CASSKAYRGYEQYF.

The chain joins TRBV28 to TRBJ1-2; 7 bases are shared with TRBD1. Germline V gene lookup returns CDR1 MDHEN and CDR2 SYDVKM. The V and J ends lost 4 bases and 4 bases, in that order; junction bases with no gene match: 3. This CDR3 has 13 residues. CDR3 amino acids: CASSSGTVYGYTF. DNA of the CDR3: TGTGCCAGCAGTTCCGGGACAGTCTATGGCTACACCTTC.

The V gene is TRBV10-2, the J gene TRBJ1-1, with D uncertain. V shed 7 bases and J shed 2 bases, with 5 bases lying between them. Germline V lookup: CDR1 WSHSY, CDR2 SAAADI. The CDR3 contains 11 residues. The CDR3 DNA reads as TGCGCCAGCAAAAGTAACACTGAAGCTTTCTTT. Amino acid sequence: CASKSNTEAFF.

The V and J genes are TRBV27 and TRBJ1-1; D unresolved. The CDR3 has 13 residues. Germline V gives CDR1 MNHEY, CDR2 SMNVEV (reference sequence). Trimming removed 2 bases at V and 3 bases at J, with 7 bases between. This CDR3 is CASSLVGDTEAFF. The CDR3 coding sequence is TGTGCCAGCAGTTTAGTCGGGGACACTGAAGCTTTCTTT.

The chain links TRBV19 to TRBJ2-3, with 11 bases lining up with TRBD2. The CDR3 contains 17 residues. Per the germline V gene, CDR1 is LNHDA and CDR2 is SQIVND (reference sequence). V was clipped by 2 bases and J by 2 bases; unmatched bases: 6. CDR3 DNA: TGTGCCAGTAGTATACGCGCTAGCGGGGGGACCACAGATACGCAGTATTTT. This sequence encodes CASSIRASGGTTDTQYF. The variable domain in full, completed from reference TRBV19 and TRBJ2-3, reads DGGITQSPKYLFRKEGQNVTLSCEQNLNHDAMYWYRQDPGQGLRLIYYSQIVNDFQKGDIAEGYSVSREKKESFPLTVTSAQKNPTAFYLCASSIRASGGTTDTQYFGPGTRLTVL.

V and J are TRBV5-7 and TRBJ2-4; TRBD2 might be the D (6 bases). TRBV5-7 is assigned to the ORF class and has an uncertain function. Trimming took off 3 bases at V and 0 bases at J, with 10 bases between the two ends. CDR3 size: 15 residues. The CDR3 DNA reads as TGTGCCAGCAGCTCCCTCGGGAGAGCCAAAAACATTCAGTACTTC. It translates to CASSSLGRAKNIQYF.

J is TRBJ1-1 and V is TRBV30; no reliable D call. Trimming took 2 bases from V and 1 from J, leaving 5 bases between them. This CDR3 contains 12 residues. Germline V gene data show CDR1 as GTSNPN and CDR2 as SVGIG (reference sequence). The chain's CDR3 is CAWSNENTEAFF. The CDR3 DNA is TGTGCCTGGAGTAACGAGAACACTGAAGCTTTCTTT.

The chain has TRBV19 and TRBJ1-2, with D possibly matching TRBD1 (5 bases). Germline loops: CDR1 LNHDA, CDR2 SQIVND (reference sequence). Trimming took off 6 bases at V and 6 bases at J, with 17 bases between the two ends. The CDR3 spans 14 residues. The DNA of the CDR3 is TGTGCCAGTAGGATGTCCGCCGCGGGGCATGGCTACACCTTC. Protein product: CASRMSAAGHGYTF.

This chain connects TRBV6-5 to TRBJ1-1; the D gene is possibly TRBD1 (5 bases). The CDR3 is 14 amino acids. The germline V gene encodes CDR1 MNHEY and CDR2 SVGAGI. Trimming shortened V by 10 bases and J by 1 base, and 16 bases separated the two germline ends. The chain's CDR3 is CAISGTTANTEAFF. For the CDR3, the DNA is TGTGCCATTTCAGGGACGACAGCGAACACTGAAGCTTTCTTT.

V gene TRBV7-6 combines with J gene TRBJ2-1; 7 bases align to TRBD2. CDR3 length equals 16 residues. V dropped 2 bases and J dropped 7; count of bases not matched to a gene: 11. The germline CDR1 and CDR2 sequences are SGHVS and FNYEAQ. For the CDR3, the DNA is TGTGCCAGCAGCTTATACGGGCGGGGGAGTTGGAATGAGCAGTTCTTC. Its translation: CASSLYGRGSWNEQFF.

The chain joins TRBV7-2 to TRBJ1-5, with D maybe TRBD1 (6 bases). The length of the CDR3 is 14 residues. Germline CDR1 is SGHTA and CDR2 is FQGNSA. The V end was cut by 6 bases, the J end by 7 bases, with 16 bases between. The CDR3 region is CASSSRGAGQPQHF. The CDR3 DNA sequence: TGTGCCAGCAGTTCCCGGGGGGCCGGACAGCCCCAGCATTTT.

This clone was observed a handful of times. Written as DNA, the CDR3 is TGTGCCAGTAGTATAGGCCTACGGTCGAACACTGAAGCTTTCTTT. Protein product: CASSIGLRSNTEAFF. V and J are TRBV19 and TRBJ1-1; D is ambiguous. Germline values: CDR1 LNHDA, CDR2 SQIVND (reference sequence). Trimming pared 1 base from V and 1 base from J, leaving 10 bases between. The length of the CDR3 is 15 residues.

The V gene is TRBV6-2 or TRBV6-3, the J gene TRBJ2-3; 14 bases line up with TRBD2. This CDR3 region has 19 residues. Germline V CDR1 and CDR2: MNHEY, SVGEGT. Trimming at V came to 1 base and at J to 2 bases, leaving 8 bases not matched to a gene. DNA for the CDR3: TGTGCCAGCAGTTACTTAGGACTAGCGGGGGGCACCGCCACAGATACGCAGTATTTT. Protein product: CASSYLGLAGGTATDTQYF.

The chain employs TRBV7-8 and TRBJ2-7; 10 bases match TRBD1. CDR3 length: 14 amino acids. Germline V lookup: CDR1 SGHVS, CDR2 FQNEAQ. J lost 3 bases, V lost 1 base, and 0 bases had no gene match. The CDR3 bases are TGTGCCAGCAGCTTAGGGGACAGGGGCTACGAGCAGTACTTC. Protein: CASSLGDRGYEQYF. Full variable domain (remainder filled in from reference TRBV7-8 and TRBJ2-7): GAGVSQSPRYKVAKRGQDVALRCDPISGHVSLFWYQQALGQGPEFLTYFQNEAQLDKSGLPSDRFFAERPEGSVSTLKIQRTQQEDSAVYLCASSLGDRGYEQYFGPGTRLTVT.

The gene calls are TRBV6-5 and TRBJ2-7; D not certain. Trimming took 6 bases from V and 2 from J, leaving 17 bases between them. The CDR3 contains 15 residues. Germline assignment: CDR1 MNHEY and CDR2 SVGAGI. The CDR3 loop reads CASRILPGGAYEQYF. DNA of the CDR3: TGTGCCAGCAGGATCTTACCAGGCGGAGCCTACGAGCAGTACTTC.

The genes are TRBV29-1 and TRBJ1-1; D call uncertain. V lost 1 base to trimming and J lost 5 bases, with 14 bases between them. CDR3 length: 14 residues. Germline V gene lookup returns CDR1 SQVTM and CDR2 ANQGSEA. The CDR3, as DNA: TGCAGCGTTGAAGTTCGATTAAGCGGGACTGAAGCTTTCTTT. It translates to CSVEVRLSGTEAFF.

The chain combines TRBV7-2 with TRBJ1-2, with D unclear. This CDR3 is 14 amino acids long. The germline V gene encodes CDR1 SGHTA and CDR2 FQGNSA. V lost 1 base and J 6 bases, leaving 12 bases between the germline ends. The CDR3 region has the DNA TGTGCCAGCAGCTTAGGTCCGGGAAAACATGGCTACACCTTC. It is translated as CASSLGPGKHGYTF.